Listed below are T cell receptor beta chains from one sample, sequenced in a study of T cell repertoires in cytomegalovirus infection. One entry per CDR3 protein, called by TCRdb with MiXCR from the reads. The sample yields about 770,000 distinct CDR3 sequences, under 35% seen once. These receptors are not linked to any known antigen. Sequenced here: cultured CD8+ T cells from PBMCs, sampled from culture after CMV antigen stimulation. These receptors came from a human donor in good health (CMV status not recorded). Some clones in this sample may be carry-over from other donors' samples. CDR3s include the opening cysteine and the closing phenylalanine or tryptophan. Each record gives: V gene, clone size, J gene, D gene, CDR3 DNA, CDR3 protein. The D gene is left open where the match is weak. A row's size may be missing; if present it is once, few, many or a size class.

v_gene: TRBV6-5
abundance: few
j_gene: TRBJ1-1
d_gene: NA
CDR3nt: TGTGCCAGCAGCCGAACAGGGCGCCCTGAAGCTTTCTTT
CDR3aa: CASSRTGRPEAFF

v_gene: TRBV6-1
abundance: NA
j_gene: TRBJ2-7
d_gene: TRBD1
CDR3nt: TGTGCCAGCAAGGACAGGGGGTCCTACGAGCAGTACTTC
CDR3aa: CASKDRGSYEQYF

v_gene: TRBV28
abundance: few
j_gene: TRBJ1-1
d_gene: TRBD1
CDR3nt: TGTGCCAGCAGTTTCAGGGGGCCTGGCACTGAAGCTTTCTTT
CDR3aa: CASSFRGPGTEAFF

v_gene: TRBV4-2
abundance: few
j_gene: TRBJ2-1
d_gene: NA
CDR3nt: TGTGCCAGCAGCCAAGTCCCCCTCCACGAGGGCTCCTACAATGAGCAGTTCTTC
CDR3aa: CASSQVPLHEGSYNEQFF

v_gene: TRBV5-1
abundance: NA
j_gene: TRBJ1-2
d_gene: NA
CDR3nt: TGCGCCAGCAGCGGGGGCCCGGGGGCTTATGGCTACACCTTC
CDR3aa: CASSGGPGAYGYTF

v_gene: TRBV28
abundance: NA
j_gene: TRBJ2-3
d_gene: NA
CDR3nt: TGTGCCAGCAGTTTTTCGGGGCGGCGCACAGATACGCAGTATTTT
CDR3aa: CASSFSGRRTDTQYF

v_gene: TRBV5-6
abundance: few
j_gene: TRBJ1-2
d_gene: NA
CDR3nt: TGTGCCAGCAGCTTGGTTGCGGGAAACAACTATGGCTACACCTTC
CDR3aa: CASSLVAGNNYGYTF

v_gene: TRBV7-6
abundance: many
j_gene: TRBJ1-1
d_gene: NA
CDR3nt: TGTGCCAGCAGCTTAGGACAGACCATGAACACTGAAGCTTTCTTT
CDR3aa: CASSLGQTMNTEAFF

v_gene: TRBV29-1
abundance: few
j_gene: TRBJ1-1
d_gene: NA
CDR3nt: TGCAGCGTTGAAGGAGTTGGGGAGAACACTGAAGCTTTCTTT
CDR3aa: CSVEGVGENTEAFF

v_gene: TRBV12-3/TRBV12-4
abundance: few
j_gene: TRBJ2-5
d_gene: NA
CDR3nt: TGTGCCAGCAGTAGCCCGGCGGCGGTGCAAGAGACCCAGTACTTC
CDR3aa: CASSSPAAVQETQYF

v_gene: TRBV7-6
abundance: NA
j_gene: TRBJ1-4
d_gene: NA
CDR3nt: TGTGCCGGCAGCTCTTCGGGATCAGGAGGTGAAAAACTGTTTTTT
CDR3aa: CAGSSSGSGGEKLFF

v_gene: TRBV13
abundance: NA
j_gene: TRBJ2-1
d_gene: NA
CDR3nt: TGTGCCAGCAGCTTCGGCAGCCGGACTCCTTACAATGAGCAGTTCTTC
CDR3aa: CASSFGSRTPYNEQFF

v_gene: TRBV7-9
abundance: many
j_gene: TRBJ2-7
d_gene: TRBD1
CDR3nt: TGTGCCAGCAGCTTACGGGACAGGGGGGCGTACGAGCAGTACTTC
CDR3aa: CASSLRDRGAYEQYF

v_gene: TRBV16
abundance: NA
j_gene: TRBJ2-4
d_gene: NA
CDR3nt: TGTGCCAGCAGCACGACAGTAGCCAAAAACATTCAGTACTTC
CDR3aa: CASSTTVAKNIQYF

v_gene: TRBV2
abundance: NA
j_gene: TRBJ1-1
d_gene: NA
CDR3nt: TGTGCCAGCCCAACCGGGGAAGACCGGGAAGCTTTCTTT
CDR3aa: CASPTGEDREAFF

v_gene: TRBV7-9
abundance: NA
j_gene: TRBJ2-6
d_gene: TRBD2
CDR3nt: TGTGCCAGCAGCTCACAGGCTGCTGGCGGGGGGTTTGTCGGGGCCAACGTCCTGACTTTC
CDR3aa: CASSSQAAGGGFVGANVLTF

v_gene: TRBV2
abundance: few
j_gene: TRBJ2-7
d_gene: NA
CDR3nt: TGTGCCAGCAGTGCACGGGGCGAGCAGTACTTC
CDR3aa: CASSARGEQYF

v_gene: TRBV6-1
abundance: NA
j_gene: TRBJ1-5
d_gene: NA
CDR3nt: TGTGCCAGCAGTTTAGGACATTCGGGCAATCAGCCCCAGCATTTT
CDR3aa: CASSLGHSGNQPQHF

v_gene: TRBV6-2/TRBV6-3
abundance: NA
j_gene: TRBJ2-1
d_gene: NA
CDR3nt: TGTGCCAGCAGCGTTCCCCGAGGAAGGGACAATGAGCAGTTCTTC
CDR3aa: CASSVPRGRDNEQFF

v_gene: TRBV7-2
abundance: NA
j_gene: TRBJ2-1
d_gene: TRBD2
CDR3nt: TGTGCCAGCAGCCAACTTCTACCAAAGGGACTAGCGGGGGGGAGCTCCTACAATGAGCAGTTCTTC
CDR3aa: CASSQLLPKGLAGGSSYNEQFF

v_gene: TRBV6-2/TRBV6-3
abundance: many
j_gene: TRBJ2-3
d_gene: NA
CDR3nt: TGTGCCAGCAGTTACGGCCGACGAGGGTCAGATACGCAGTATTTT
CDR3aa: CASSYGRRGSDTQYF

v_gene: TRBV7-9
abundance: NA
j_gene: TRBJ1-2
d_gene: NA
CDR3nt: TGTGCCAGCAGCTCCGGACAGTGGAACTATGGCTACACCTTC
CDR3aa: CASSSGQWNYGYTF

v_gene: TRBV29-1
abundance: NA
j_gene: TRBJ2-1
d_gene: NA
CDR3nt: TGCAGCGTTGAACCAGGCAGGAGTTATGAGCAGTTCTTC
CDR3aa: CSVEPGRSYEQFF